Listed below are T cell receptor beta chains from one sample, sequenced in a study of blood T cell repertoires in COVID-19. Produced via immunoSEQ multiplex PCR; TCRdb's table is partial and in-frame only. The table includes about 140,000 clones, more than 75% detected once. Sequenced material: peripheral blood. The receptors were gathered from a woman aged 50 to 60 with acute or convalescent COVID-19. The CDR3 runs from the conserved cysteine through the conserved F or W. The order of the fields is V gene, D gene, J gene, clone size, CDR3 DNA, CDR3 protein. D genes are given only for firm matches. Clone size appears in some rows only: once, few, many, or a class for an expanded clone.

TRBV6-1	TRBD1	TRBJ1-6	-	TGTGCCAGCAGTGAACGACAGGGGGATAATTCACCCCTCCACTTT	CASSERQGDNSPLHF
TRBV12-3/TRBV12-4	TRBD1	TRBJ1-2	-	TGTGCCAGCAGCCGGACAGGGCAGGGCTACACCTTC	CASSRTGQGYTF
TRBV28	TRBD1	TRBJ1-2	-	TGTGCCAGCAGCCAGGACAGGGGGATGCATGGCTACACCTTC	CASSQDRGMHGYTF
TRBV27	-	TRBJ2-3	-	TGTGCCAGCAGTTTCGCAGGAAACACAGATACGCAGTATTTT	CASSFAGNTDTQYF
TRBV5-1	-	TRBJ1-2	-	TGCGCCAGCAGCTTCTCCCCGGTATCAAAACAGGGAAACTATGGCTACACCTTC	CASSFSPVSKQGNYGYTF
TRBV10-3	-	TRBJ1-2	-	TGTGCCATCAGTGATGAAGGGGATCGTCATGGCTACACCTTC	CAISDEGDRHGYTF
TRBV18	-	TRBJ1-1	-	TGTGCCAGCTCGCCGTGGGGGCTACACGGTTTGAACACTGAAGCTTTCTTT	CASSPWGLHGLNTEAFF
TRBV9	-	TRBJ2-5	few	TGTGCCAGCAGCTCCGGGGGGCGGGAAGAGACCCAGTACTTC	CASSSGGREETQYF
TRBV6-6	TRBD2	TRBJ2-1	-	TGTGCCAGCAGTCGGACTAGCGGGGGAGTAAGCTCCTACAATGAGCAGTTCTTC	CASSRTSGGVSSYNEQFF
TRBV7-9	-	TRBJ1-4	-	TGTGCCAGCAGCTTATTGGCTGGACAGAGTAATGAAAAACTGTTTTTT	CASSLLAGQSNEKLFF
TRBV27	-	TRBJ1-2	-	TGTGCCACCAGCGGGAGGCAAGGCTACACCTTC	CATSGRQGYTF
TRBV6-5	-	TRBJ1-2	-	TGTGCCAGCAGTTCCCCCCCGGCGGACTCTGGCTACACCTTC	CASSSPPADSGYTF
TRBV5-1	TRBD1	TRBJ2-1	-	TGCGCCAGCAGCTTGGGGGACAGATACAATGAGCAGTTCTTC	CASSLGDRYNEQFF
TRBV7-6	-	TRBJ2-1	few	TGTGCCAGCAGCTTAGTGGGGGGTAGCTACAATGAGCAGTTCTTC	CASSLVGGSYNEQFF
TRBV24-1	-	TRBJ1-1	-	TGTGCCACCAGTGACCCATTATACCGCTGGCCTGAAGCTTTCTTT	CATSDPLYRWPEAFF
TRBV4-3	TRBD1	TRBJ1-4	-	TGCGCCAGCAGCCAAGTCGCCGGGACAGGGATTGGGAGGGGCGAAAAACTGTTTTTT	CASSQVAGTGIGRGEKLFF
TRBV5-1	-	TRBJ2-1	-	TGCGCCAGCAGCATACAAGACAATGAGCAGTTCTTC	CASSIQDNEQFF
TRBV28	TRBD1	TRBJ2-7	-	TGTGCCAGCAGTCCCGAGACAGGGGCCTCCTACGAGCAGTACTTC	CASSPETGASYEQYF
TRBV19	TRBD1	TRBJ1-5	-	TGTGCCAGTAGTCTGGACAGGGAAAGCAATCAGCCCCAGCATTTT	CASSLDRESNQPQHF
TRBV6-5	-	TRBJ2-5	once	TGTGCCAGCACCGAAGGGGGGAGGGAAGAGACCCAGTACTTC	CASTEGGREETQYF
TRBV4-3	-	TRBJ2-1	few	TGCGCCAGCAGCCCTCGCGGGGTTGGAGATGAGCAGTTCTTC	CASSPRGVGDEQFF
TRBV7-2	-	TRBJ1-1	-	TGTGCCAGCAGCTTAACCAGGGAAGGTCAAGCTTTCTTT	CASSLTREGQAFF
TRBV3-1/TRBV3-2	TRBD2	TRBJ2-5	-	TGTGCCAGCAGGCGGACTAGCGGGGAAGAGACCCAGTACTTC	CASRRTSGEETQYF
TRBV29-1	TRBD1	TRBJ1-3	-	TGCAGCGTGAAGGACAGGGACTCTGGAAACACCATATATTTT	CSVKDRDSGNTIYF
TRBV6-5	-	TRBJ1-2	-	TGTGCCAGCAGGGCCCGGGGTTTCGGAGGTCGTGGCTACACCTTC	CASRARGFGGRGYTF
TRBV28	-	TRBJ1-6	-	TGTGCCAGCACTACGGGACAATTTAATTCACCCCTCCACTTT	CASTTGQFNSPLHF
TRBV7-2	TRBD1	TRBJ1-2	-	TGTGCCAGCAGCAGACCTACAGGGGTCTATGGCTACACCTTC	CASSRPTGVYGYTF
TRBV9	-	TRBJ1-1	-	TGTGCCAGCAGCGTAGGATCTGGGGGGTTGAACACTGAAGCTTTCTTT	CASSVGSGGLNTEAFF
TRBV19	TRBD2	TRBJ2-2	-	TGTGCCAGTAGTGAAGGCGGGGGCACCGGGGAGCTGTTTTTT	CASSEGGGTGELFF
TRBV7-9	-	TRBJ1-2	-	TGTGCCAGCAGCGGGGGGGAGCCTGGCTACACCTTC	CASSGGEPGYTF
TRBV6-5	-	TRBJ1-3	-	TGTGCCAGCAGTTACGTGAGAACTGGAAACACCATATATTTT	CASSYVRTGNTIYF
TRBV30	-	TRBJ1-2	-	TGTGCCTGGAGAGCGAAAGGGGGCTATGGCTACACCTTC	CAWRAKGGYGYTF
TRBV7-2	TRBD1	TRBJ1-6	-	TGTGCCAGCACCCTAGACCGGGACAGGGATAATTCACCCCTCCACTTT	CASTLDRDRDNSPLHF
TRBV11-2	TRBD1	TRBJ1-2	-	TGTGCCAGCAGCTTATCGTCAGGGGGCAGGTATGGCTACACCTTC	CASSLSSGGRYGYTF
TRBV7-9	TRBD1	TRBJ2-5	-	TGTGCCAGCAGCTCGGGACAGGGCCCAGAGACCCAGTACTTC	CASSSGQGPETQYF
TRBV2	-	TRBJ2-3	-	TGTGCCAGCTCTAGGGGCCTCTCAGATACGCAGTATTTT	CASSRGLSDTQYF
TRBV18	-	TRBJ1-1	-	TGTGCCAGCTACGCGGAGGGGAACACTGAAGCTTTCTTT	CASYAEGNTEAFF
TRBV18	-	TRBJ1-5	-	TGTGCCAGCTCACAGGAGAGGGATCAGCCCCAGCATTTT	CASSQERDQPQHF
TRBV5-1	TRBD1	TRBJ2-3	-	TGCGCCAGCAGCTCGACAGGGACAGATACGCAGTATTTT	CASSSTGTDTQYF
TRBV28	TRBD1	TRBJ1-2	few	TGTGCCAGCAGTTCCACGGGACAGGGGGCTCTTGGCTACACCTTC	CASSSTGQGALGYTF
TRBV30	-	TRBJ1-4	-	TGTGCCTGGAGTGACAGTTCAACTAATGAAAAACTGTTTTTT	CAWSDSSTNEKLFF
TRBV30	-	TRBJ1-1	-	TGTGCCTGGAGTGTCCTTGAAGCTTTCTTT	CAWSVLEAFF